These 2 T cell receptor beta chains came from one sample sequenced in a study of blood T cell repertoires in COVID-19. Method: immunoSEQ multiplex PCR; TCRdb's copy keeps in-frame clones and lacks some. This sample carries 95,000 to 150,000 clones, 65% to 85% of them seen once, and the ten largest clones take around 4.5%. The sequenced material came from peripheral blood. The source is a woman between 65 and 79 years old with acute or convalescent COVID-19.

In nucleotides, the CDR3 is TGTGCCAGCAGTTACTTTAGGAACACCGGGGAGCTGTTTTTT. It yields the protein CASSYFRNTGELFF. The chain is built from TRBV6-5 and TRBJ2-2; no definite D call. Trimming took off 1 base at V and 1 base at J, with 4 bases between the two ends. The CDR3 is 14 residues long. Looked up from germline, CDR1 is MNHEY and CDR2 is SVGAGI.

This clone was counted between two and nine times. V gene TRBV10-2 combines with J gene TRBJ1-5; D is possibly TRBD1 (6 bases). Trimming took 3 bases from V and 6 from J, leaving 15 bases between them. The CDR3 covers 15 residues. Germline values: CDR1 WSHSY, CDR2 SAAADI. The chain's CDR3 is CASSEGRGFPQPQHF. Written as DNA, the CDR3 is TGCGCCAGCAGTGAAGGTAGGGGGTTTCCTCAGCCCCAGCATTTT.